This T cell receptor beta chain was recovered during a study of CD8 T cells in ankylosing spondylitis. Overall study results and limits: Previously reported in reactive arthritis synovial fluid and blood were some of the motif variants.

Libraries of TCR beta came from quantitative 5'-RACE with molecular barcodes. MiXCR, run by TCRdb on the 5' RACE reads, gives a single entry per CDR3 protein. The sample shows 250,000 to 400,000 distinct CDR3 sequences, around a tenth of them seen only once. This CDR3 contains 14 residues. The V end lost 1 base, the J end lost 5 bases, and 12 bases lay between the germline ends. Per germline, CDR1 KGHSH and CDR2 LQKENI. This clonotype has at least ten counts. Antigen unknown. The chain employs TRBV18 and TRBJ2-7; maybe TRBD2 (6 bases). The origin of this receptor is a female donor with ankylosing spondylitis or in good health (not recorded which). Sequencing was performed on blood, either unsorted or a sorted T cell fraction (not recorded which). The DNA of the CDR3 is TGTGCCAGCTCACCACTGCGGGACTCGAACGAGCAGTACTTC. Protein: CASSPLRDSNEQYF.